This TCR beta chain emerged from a study of beta chain features in type 1 diabetes. Of the isolated RNA, all was reverse transcribed, and so the sequenced material was expressed TCRB transcripts. Repertoires were generated with immunoSEQ multiplex PCR, while TCRdb's copy carries only in-frame clones and drops some. The sample consists of around 500,000 clones, 10% to 12% of them appearing once. This clone was observed a handful of times. What it binds is unknown. V was trimmed by 5 bases and J by 8 bases, leaving 12 bases between them. This CDR3 spans 12 amino acids. Germline assignment: CDR1 SGHTA and CDR2 FQGNSA. Overall study findings and caveats: The influence of HLA type on TCRB rearrangement stayed undetermined.

Sequenced material: naive CD4+ T cells from blood. This clonotype originated in a woman under 30 in good health. The genes are TRBV7-2 and TRBJ2-5, with D unresolved. The CDR3 nucleotides are TGTGCCAGCAGCCTATCTTACGAAACCCAGTACTTC. This translates into CASSLSYETQYF.